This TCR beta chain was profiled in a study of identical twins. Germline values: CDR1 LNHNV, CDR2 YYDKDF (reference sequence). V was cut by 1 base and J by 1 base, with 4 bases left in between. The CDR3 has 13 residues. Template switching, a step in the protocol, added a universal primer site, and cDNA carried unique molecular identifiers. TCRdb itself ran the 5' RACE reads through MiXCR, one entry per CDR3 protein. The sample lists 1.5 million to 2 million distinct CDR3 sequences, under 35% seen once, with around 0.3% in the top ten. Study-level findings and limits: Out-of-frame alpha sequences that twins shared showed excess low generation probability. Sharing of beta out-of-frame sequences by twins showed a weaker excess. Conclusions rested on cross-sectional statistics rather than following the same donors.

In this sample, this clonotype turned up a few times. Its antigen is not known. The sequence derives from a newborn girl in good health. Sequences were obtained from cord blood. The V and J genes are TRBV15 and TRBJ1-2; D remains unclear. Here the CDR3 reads CATSRGHNYGYTF. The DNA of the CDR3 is TGTGCCACCAGCAGAGGACATAACTATGGCTACACCTTC.